Here is one T cell receptor (beta chain) with its context. The target antigen is unknown. A read error may produce the germline difference seen at one junction end. This sample stems from a study of Tregs in tolerant kidney transplant recipients. Study-wide results and caveats: Expanding Tregs on activated donor B cells appeared to best identify donor-specific TCRbeta clones.

Related graft donors supplied nonmyeloablative bone marrow transplants, and mixed chimerism was transient. Measured with immunoSEQ multiplex PCR; TCRdb has only the in-frame clones, and not every one. The sample consists of about 90,000 clones, roughly 93% of them appearing once. Germline V CDR1 and CDR2: MGHRA, YSYEKL. CDR3 size: 15 residues. Sequencing used CD4+ T cells from blood (PBMCs), obtained 12 months after the transplant. The rearrangement uses TRBV4-1 and TRBJ1-1; D remains ambiguous. The TCR originated in a human patient who received a combined kidney and bone marrow transplant. Some T cells may be the graft donor's. The CDR3 here is CASSQDLGQNAEAFF. CDR3 nucleotides: TGCGCCAGCAGCCAAGATTTGGGCCAGAACGCTGAAGCTTTCTTT.